What follows describes a single T cell receptor beta chain. Antigen unknown. This CDR3 spans 16 amino acids. V dropped 1 base and J dropped 2 bases, with 12 bases sitting between them. Germline CDR1 reads LGHDT; CDR2 reads YNNKEL (reference sequence). This entry comes from a study of T cell responses to AZD1222 COVID-19 vaccine. Turning to the study itself: Some second doses came at about 4 weeks and others at about 12 weeks; these were pooled. Study observations and caveats: Repertoire sampling happened only post peak T cell response.

The repertoire was sequenced with immunoSEQ multiplex PCR; TCRdb's copy has only in-frame clones and lacks some. The data show some 120,000 clones, around 92% seen once. Sequencing was performed on peripheral blood, taken on day 0 of AZD1222 vaccination. The rearrangement joins TRBV3-1 (or the pseudogene TRBV3-2) to TRBJ1-3; D may be TRBD1 (5 bases). This sequence was found in an adult in good health. The CDR3 nucleotides read TGTGCCAGCAGCCAAGGGCAGGGAAGACCTGGAAACACCATATATTTT. Translation: CASSQGQGRPGNTIYF.